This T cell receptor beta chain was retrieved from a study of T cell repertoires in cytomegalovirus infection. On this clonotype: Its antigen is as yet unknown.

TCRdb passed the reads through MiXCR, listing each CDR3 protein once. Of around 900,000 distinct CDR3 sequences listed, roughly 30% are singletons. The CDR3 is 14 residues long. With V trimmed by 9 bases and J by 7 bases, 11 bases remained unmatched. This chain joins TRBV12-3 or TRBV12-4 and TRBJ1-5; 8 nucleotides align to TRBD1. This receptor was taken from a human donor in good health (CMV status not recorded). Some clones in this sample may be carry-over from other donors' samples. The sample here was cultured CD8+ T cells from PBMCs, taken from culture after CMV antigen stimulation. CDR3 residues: CASQGGTGAQPQHF. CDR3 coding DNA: TGTGCCAGTCAAGGAGGGACAGGTGCCCAGCCCCAGCATTTT.